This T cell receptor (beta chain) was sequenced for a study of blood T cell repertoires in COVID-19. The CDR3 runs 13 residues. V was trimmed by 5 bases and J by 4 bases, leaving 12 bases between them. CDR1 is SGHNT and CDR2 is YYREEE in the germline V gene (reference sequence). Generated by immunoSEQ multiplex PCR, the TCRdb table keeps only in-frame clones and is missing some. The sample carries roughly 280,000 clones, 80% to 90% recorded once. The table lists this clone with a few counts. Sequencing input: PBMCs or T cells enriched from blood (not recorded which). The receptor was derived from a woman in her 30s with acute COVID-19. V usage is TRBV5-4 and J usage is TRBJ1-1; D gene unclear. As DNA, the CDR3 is TGTGCCAGCAGTCCGGACTGGGGCACTGAAGCTTTCTTT. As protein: CASSPDWGTEAFF.